This TCR beta chain was captured in a study of shared clonotypes between healthy human individuals (dated by TCRdb to 2018 to 2021). For the study in its entirety: Three men and two women, aged 18 to 49 years, made up the cohort. To estimate repertoire size and how much clonotypes are shared between individuals, the study performed deep sequencing of blood TCR repertoires from roughly five healthy adults. To increase sequencing depth and limit assay-specific biases, TCR repertoire library preparation and sequencing were carried out by different laboratories using diverse techniques. Per donor, leukapheresis produced somewhere between about 0.85 and 10 billion PBMCs. The research as a whole found: Sampling was restricted to blood, and TCR repertoires in tissues likely differ from the TCR repertoires found in blood. Because the study included a small number of donors, the genetic and exposure-history diversity represented was limited. Based on pairwise subsampling, the degree of clonotype sharing among donors was expected to be affected by sequencing depth.

Using the deep immunoSEQ assay, TCR CDR3 regions were amplified from genomic DNA by multiplex PCR. For each cell subset, the extracted genomic DNA was distributed evenly across all wells of several immunoSEQ 96-well plates, and each plate served as one replicate. Each replicate PCR for unsorted PBMC received approximately 300 ng genomic DNA, equal to 30,000 to 35,000 T cell genomes. Genomic DNA from unsorted PBMC was sequenced over ten immunoSEQ deep assay plates. Purified libraries were quantified with a Qubit 3.0 fluorometer, sized on a Bioanalyzer 2100, and re-quantified with the KAPA Library Quantification kit. A separate single-read 150-cycle Illumina NextSeq 550 flow cell was used to sequence each immunoSEQ 96-well plate. Regarding the original processing steps: Because the immunoSEQ output held only junctional sequences and lacked quality scores, the filtering could not match the filtering applied to full-length reads. To assign V/J genes and CDR3, sequences were annotated against IMGT germline references using PyIR, a Python wrapper for IgBLAST v1.9. Reads with weak V/J assignments (E-value above 1e-6), missing CDR3, stop codons, out-of-frame junctions, or ambiguous translated residues were removed. V3J clonotypes were defined as sequences sharing an identical inferred V gene, J gene, and CDR3 amino acid sequence. Percentage overlap between repertoires was computed as shared unique clonotypes divided by the size of the smaller repertoire. RTK rarefaction, the Chao1 estimator, and Recon v2.1 estimates of unobserved clonotypes were used to assess repertoire richness. The immuneACCESS repertoire file appears here via TCRdb, limited to in-frame rearrangements. These files lack a portion of the clones; in checked studies, under half of the deficit traces to unresolved V genes, and the cause of the others is not known. V and J calls and clone size come straight from that table; D and trimming were deduced from the DNA. This sample comprises some 470,000 clones, less than 80% of them detected only once. The ten largest clonotypes hold roughly 13% of the sample.

Trimming at the junction amounts to 6 bases on V and 4 bases on J, and the germline ends lie 12 bases apart. In the germline V gene (reference sequence), CDR1 corresponds to LNHDA and CDR2 to SQIVND. The cysteine opens and the phenylalanine closes a CDR3 of 13 amino acids. The read is trimmed to its CDR3 DNA, 39 bases read in frame from base 1. Points on this clone: This receptor's antigen is unknown. No per-base quality is available; no much larger clone lies one base away.

Healthy HIV-negative adults with no recently reported acute infections or vaccinations were included as donors. Only Caucasian adults living in Nashville, Tennessee, USA were represented among the donors. In the unsorted samples, approximately 82 million PBMCs were counted, and genomic DNA was extracted using the QIAamp DNA Blood Mini kit. After blood collection by leukapheresis, PBMCs were isolated using Ficoll-Histopaque density gradient centrifugation and then cryopreserved in the vapor phase of liquid nitrogen. This TCR was recovered from a woman aged 40 to 50 in good health. Some clones in this sample may be carry-over from other donors' samples. The specimen was PBMCs. The chain is made from TRBV19 and TRBJ1-1; no D gene can be assigned with confidence. The DNA sequence is TGTGCCAGTAGCCCCGCGGGCGGCACTGAAGCTTTCTTT. Translation gives CASSPAGGTEAFF.